A selection of T cell receptor beta chains follows, all from one sample in a study of T cell responses to AZD1222 COVID-19 vaccine. Here immunoSEQ multiplex PCR was the method, and the copy in TCRdb shows in-frame clones only, minus some. The data contain about 180,000 clones, less than 90% of them singletons. Sequences were derived from peripheral blood, sampled on day 0 of AZD1222 vaccination. The receptors were sampled from an adult in good health. CDR3s include the opening cysteine and the closing phenylalanine or tryptophan.

v_gene,j_gene,CDR3aa
TRBV7-8,TRBJ2-2,CASSSRTGTTGELFF
TRBV10-2,TRBJ2-7,CASSVGTSYEQYF
TRBV7-2,TRBJ2-3,CASSLQGVSSTDTQYF
TRBV19,TRBJ2-1,CASTSVSSYNEQFF
TRBV28,TRBJ1-2,CASSLPGPLYGYTF
TRBV28,TRBJ1-2,CASSLLYSGQGGLYGYTF
TRBV6-5,TRBJ1-1,CASSYSAGMNTEAFF
TRBV5-4,TRBJ1-1,CASSLEYEYTAPSF
TRBV5-6,TRBJ1-5,CASSLYWTGRLGTGPQHF
TRBV6-5,TRBJ2-1,CASRASGGSYNEQFF
TRBV19,TRBJ2-7,CASSTSGNYEQYF
TRBV5-1,TRBJ1-5,CASSLTENQPQHF
TRBV18,TRBJ1-4,CASSLAPHRGGSNEKLFF
TRBV15,TRBJ1-2,CATSRGGQGAPNYGYTF
TRBV6-4,TRBJ2-5,CASARLAGPQETQYF
TRBV14,TRBJ1-5,CASSQSGGTPQHF
TRBV2,TRBJ2-2,CASSEAWTSRGELFF
TRBV5-8,TRBJ2-2,CASSLVARVNTGELFF
TRBV15,TRBJ2-5,CATSRDVLETQYF
TRBV7-7,TRBJ1-5,CASSLRGRPYSNQPQHF
TRBV5-1,TRBJ1-2,CASNPGQGARRSGYTF
TRBV9,TRBJ2-5,CASSVRSENGETQYF
TRBV7-8,TRBJ2-5,CASSLAGGETQYF
TRBV11-2,TRBJ1-6,CASSLRPFNSPLHF
TRBV29-1,TRBJ2-3,CSVIIAGDTQYF
TRBV18,TRBJ2-3,CASSPSRGGGAPDTQYF
TRBV19,TRBJ1-4,CASSPRTGGSEKLFF
TRBV27,TRBJ2-1,CASGEGLAGDEQFF
TRBV18,TRBJ1-5,CASSPSPGGRNQPQHF
TRBV10-1,TRBJ1-5,CASRDHAGPRGNQPQHF
TRBV5-1,TRBJ1-4,CASGQGPRSPNEKLFF
TRBV2,TRBJ2-4,CASSPQGLMENIQYF
TRBV19,TRBJ1-2,CASRVGPLTLYGYTF
TRBV12-3/TRBV12-4,TRBJ1-5,CGSRPGGYQPQHF
TRBV24-1,TRBJ2-1,CATSGARSYNEQFF
TRBV27,TRBJ1-5,CASSLTGGSYSNQPQHF
TRBV9,TRBJ2-1,CASSSPRGNEQFF
TRBV7-9,TRBJ1-1,CASSFQSGPNTEAFF
TRBV9,TRBJ1-1,CASSAETGAHTEAFF
TRBV11-2,TRBJ1-3,CASSLVRGNTIYF
TRBV6-5,TRBJ1-1,CASSLRGGTEAFF
TRBV10-3,TRBJ1-2,CAISESETGRYGYTF
TRBV5-1,TRBJ2-1,CASSLEGRVQFF
TRBV19,TRBJ1-5,CASSLDRASNQPQHF
TRBV2,TRBJ1-2,CASTQLYGYTF
TRBV7-9,TRBJ1-5,CASSPGQGDQPQHF
TRBV5-6,TRBJ1-6,CASSVFPGVGNSPLHF
TRBV28,TRBJ1-2,CASRIAALYGYTF
TRBV6-1,TRBJ1-4,CASSGVVPGQGYGKLFF
TRBV10-2,TRBJ1-5,CASRDDRGTNQPQHF
TRBV5-5,TRBJ2-3,CASSLDGLAGGPGDTQYF
TRBV12-3/TRBV12-4,TRBJ2-7,CASSQGGSYEQYF
TRBV2,TRBJ1-6,CASSGDRSNSPLHF